Listed below are T cell receptor beta chains from one sample, sequenced in a study of response to subunit inactivated influenza vaccine. In TCRdb, the RT-PCR reads were re-called with MiXCR into one record per CDR3 protein. Of roughly 540,000 distinct CDR3 sequences listed, approximately 24% were seen once; the top ten hold 2.5% to 3%. These same data were also listed under a study on T cells expressing NK-cell markers.

The material sequenced was CD4+ T cells sorted from PBMCs, taken 11 to 12 days after vaccination. All receptors derive from a man over 45 who received an inactivated influenza vaccine. Each CDR3 is given with its conserved first and last residue. Fields, in order: J gene, V gene, D gene, clone size, CDR3 DNA, CDR3 protein. The D gene is left open where the match is weak. Expanded clones get a size class; other rows say once, few or many, or leave the size out.

TRBJ2-6	TRBV20-1	.	few	TGCAGTGCTACCGGGTCCTCTGGGGCCAACGTCCTGACTTTC	CSATGSSGANVLTF
TRBJ2-5	TRBV29-1	TRBD1	few	TGCAGCGCCCGGACAGGCCACCAAGAGACCCAGTACTTC	CSARTGHQETQYF
TRBJ1-6	TRBV7-2	.	once	TGTGCCAGCAGCTTAGTACAGGGTTTTAATTCACCCCTCCACTTT	CASSLVQGFNSPLHF
TRBJ2-2	TRBV5-1	.	.	TGCGCCAGCAGCCTCAGCGCCACGGGCACCGGGGAGCTGTTTTTT	CASSLSATGTGELFF
TRBJ2-1	TRBV7-9	.	few	TGTGCCAGCAGCTTAGCTGGGCGGCCTAGAATCTACAATGAGCAGTTCTTC	CASSLAGRPRIYNEQFF
TRBJ2-3	TRBV11-1	TRBD2	.	TGTGCCAGCAGCAGGTCCCCGGGACTAGCGGGGACCATAGGACTCACAGATACGCAGTATTTT	CASSRSPGLAGTIGLTDTQYF
TRBJ2-5	TRBV5-1	.	.	TGCGCCAGCAGCTTGGGCCCCGACGGGAAGACCCAGTACTTC	CASSLGPDGKTQYF
TRBJ2-7	TRBV27	TRBD1	.	TGTGCCAGCAGCGGACAGGGATCCTTTTCACTCTACGAGCAGTACTTC	CASSGQGSFSLYEQYF
TRBJ1-6	TRBV7-2	TRBD1	.	TGTGCCAGCAGCTTATCCGGACAGGGGAGGAATTCACCCCTCCACTTT	CASSLSGQGRNSPLHF
TRBJ2-1	TRBV20-1	.	.	TGCAGTGCTAAACGCGGCTCCTACAATGAGCAGTTCTTC	CSAKRGSYNEQFF
TRBJ2-3	TRBV20-1	TRBD2	few	TGCAGTGCTAGAACCGAGACTAGCGCGACAGATACGCAGTATTTT	CSARTETSATDTQYF
TRBJ2-1	TRBV7-3	TRBD2	.	TGTGCCAGCAGCTTAAACGGACTAGGGGAGAATGAGCAGTTCTTC	CASSLNGLGENEQFF
TRBJ2-3	TRBV24-1	TRBD1	.	TGTGCCACCAGTGATCCAAGGACAGGGAGCACAGATACGCAGTATTTT	CATSDPRTGSTDTQYF
TRBJ2-4	TRBV12-3/TRBV12-4	TRBD2	few	TGTGCCAGCAGTTTAGCCGCGTCGGGACTAGCGGGAGTTGGGGCCAAAAACATTCAGTACTTC	CASSLAASGLAGVGAKNIQYF
TRBJ2-1	TRBV7-2	.	few	TGTGCCAGCAGCTTAGCGGCTACCTCCTACAATGAGCAGTTCTTC	CASSLAATSYNEQFF
TRBJ2-1	TRBV2	TRBD2	few	TGTGTCGACGGAAGGGCTAGCGGGGGGCGAACGCAGTTCTTC	CVDGRASGGRTQFF
TRBJ2-3	TRBV30	TRBD2	.	TGTGCCTGGAGTAACGGGCTAGCGGAATCAGATACGCAGTATTTT	CAWSNGLAESDTQYF